These 32 T cell receptor beta chains were all obtained from the same sample, sequenced in a study of radiotherapy plus CTLA-4 blockade in lung cancer. Only in-frame clones appear in the TCRdb table, and some are missing; sequencing was by immunoSEQ multiplex PCR. The sample has 77,000 or so clones; roughly 74% are singletons. This sample comprised peripheral blood, obtained from a patient treated with radiotherapy plus ipilimumab. Every receptor here comes from a human donor with non-small cell lung cancer whose response to radiotherapy plus ipilimumab could not be evaluated.

The chain employs TRBV28 and TRBJ2-1; unclear D gene. CDR3 size: 14 residues. Germline V CDR1 and CDR2: MDHEN, SYDVKM. Trimming took 5 bases from V and 4 from J, leaving 12 bases between them. CDR3 sequence: CASSSSVVYNEQFF. CDR3 nucleotide sequence: TGTGCCAGCAGTAGTTCGGTGGTTTACAATGAGCAGTTCTTC.

The rearrangement uses TRBV6-7 and TRBJ2-5, with D perhaps matching TRBD2 (5 bases). Being an ORF, TRBV6-7 has a function that is uncertain. The CDR3 contains 15 residues. V was clipped by 5 bases and J by 2 bases, with 15 bases between them. CDR3 region: CASSDSSGFQETQYF. The CDR3 DNA reads as TGTGCCAGCAGTGATTCGTCGGGGTTTCAAGAGACCCAGTACTTC.

This sequence joins TRBV10-2 and TRBJ2-7, with 9 bases aligning to TRBD1. This CDR3 spans 14 amino acids. CDR1 and CDR2 from the germline V gene are WSHSY and SAAADI. Losses at the gene ends were 6 bases for V and 3 bases for J; bases not matched to a gene: 6. DNA for the CDR3: TGCGCCAGCAGCCGGGACAGGGATATCTACGAGCAGTACTTC. Amino acid sequence: CASSRDRDIYEQYF.

The rearrangement links TRBV4-1 to TRBJ2-7, with TRBD2 identical over 10 bases. Germline CDR1 is MGHRA and CDR2 is YSYEKL. This CDR3 spans 15 amino acids. The V and J ends lost 3 bases and 3 bases, in that order; junction bases with no gene match: 5. The CDR3, as DNA: TGCGCCAGCAGCCAGGACGGGACTAGCGTCTACGAGCAGTACTTC. Encoded protein: CASSQDGTSVYEQYF.

V is TRBV2 and J is TRBJ1-1, with unresolved D. Trimming left V 7 bases short and J 6 bases short, with 15 bases between. CDR1 is SNHLY, CDR2 FYNNEI, per germline. The CDR3 extends over 13 amino acids. CDR3 nucleotide sequence: TGTGCCAGCACCCAGCATGAGGAGGCTGAAGCTTTCTTT. Translation gives CASTQHEEAEAFF.

The rearrangement links TRBV7-9 to TRBJ1-4; 8 nucleotides align to TRBD1. CDR1 is SEHNR and CDR2 is FQNEAQ in the germline V gene (reference sequence). V shed 3 bases, J shed 5 bases, and the junction held 5 bases outside the gene matches. This CDR3 has 15 residues. The CDR3 sequence is CASSLAGGGNEKLFF. The CDR3 DNA follows: TGTGCCAGCAGCTTGGCAGGGGGCGGAAATGAAAAACTGTTTTTT.

This chain joins TRBV29-1 and TRBJ2-5; TRBD1 matches at 10 bases. The CDR3 has 15 amino acids. Per germline, CDR1 SQVTM and CDR2 ANQGSEA. V was pared by 0 bases and J by 1 base, with 2 bases of the junction left unmatched. The chain's CDR3 is CSVEDRQGAQETQYF. The DNA of the CDR3 is TGCAGCGTTGAAGATCGACAGGGGGCCCAAGAGACCCAGTACTTC.

V and J are TRBV2 and TRBJ2-3, with 7 bases fitting TRBD2. V gave up 5 bases and J gave up 2 bases; unmatched junction bases: 4. CDR1 is SNHLY, CDR2 FYNNEI, per germline. This CDR3 has 14 residues. The CDR3 sequence is CASSRLATTDTQYF. The CDR3 DNA sequence: TGTGCCAGCAGTAGACTAGCTACCACAGATACGCAGTATTTT.

The rearrangement joins TRBV18 to TRBJ1-3; a weak D match, TRBD1 (5 bases). The CDR3 spans 14 residues. The germline V gene encodes CDR1 KGHSH and CDR2 LQKENI. V lost 2 bases and J 2 bases, leaving 7 bases between the germline ends. The CDR3 bases are TGTGCCAGCTCACCAAGGGGCCCTGGAAACACCATATATTTT. Translation gives CASSPRGPGNTIYF.

This clone has just a few counts. The chain uses TRBV28 and TRBJ2-2; 10 nucleotides agree with TRBD1. Germline CDR1 is MDHEN and CDR2 is SYDVKM. V gave up 4 bases and J gave up 5 bases; unmatched junction bases: 1. This CDR3 is 14 amino acids long. CDR3 sequence reads: CASSWTGGTGELFF. The CDR3 DNA is TGTGCCAGCAGTTGGACAGGGGGGACCGGGGAGCTGTTTTTT. The full variable domain, its missing parts supplied by reference TRBV28 and TRBJ2-2, is DVKVTQSSRYLVKRTGEKVFLECVQDMDHENMFWYRQDPGLGLRLIYFSYDVKMKEKGDIPEGYSVSREKKERFSLILESASTNQTSMYLCASSWTGGTGELFFGEGSRLTVL.

This clone was detected only a few times. The chain uses TRBV6-5 and TRBJ2-7, with D uncertain. V dropped 2 bases and J dropped 1 base, with 12 bases sitting between them. This CDR3 is 15 amino acids long. Germline CDR1 and CDR2: MNHEY and SVGAGI. The DNA for the CDR3 is TGTGCCAGCAGTTACGTATTCAGGCTTTCCTACGAGCAGTACTTC. Amino acids: CASSYVFRLSYEQYF.

This clone was seen a few times. The rearrangement uses TRBV5-5 and TRBJ1-5, with TRBD1 matching over 7 bases. V lost 0 bases and J lost 7; bases outside the gene matches: 10. The CDR3 consists of 16 residues. The germline CDR1 and CDR2 sequences are SGHKS and YYEKEE (reference sequence). Here the CDR3 DNA reads TGTGCCAGCAGCTTGGCGAACAGGGGAGAGGGGCAGCCCCAGCATTTT. Its protein is CASSLANRGEGQPQHF.

V is TRBV6-5 and J is TRBJ2-1, with TRBD2 matching over 10 bases. CDR1 is MNHEY, CDR2 SVGAGI, per germline. The CDR3 is made up of 15 amino acids. J gave up 7 bases and V 6 bases, and 9 bases lay outside the gene matches. For the CDR3, the DNA is TGTGCCAGCAGGATCAGCGGGAGGGCCGGAAATGAGCAGTTCTTC. This translates into CASRISGRAGNEQFF.

V gene TRBV7-6 combines with J gene TRBJ2-7; D unresolved. In germline, CDR1 is SGHVS, CDR2 FNYEAQ. Trimming left V 2 bases short and J 1 base short, with 9 bases between. This CDR3 region has 14 residues. The CDR3 DNA is TGTGCCAGCAGCTTAAGTTCAGCGTCCTACGAGCAGTACTTC. Its protein is CASSLSSASYEQYF.

This clone came up a few times. V and J are TRBV6-1 and TRBJ1-1; D is unresolved. The CDR3 loop spans 13 amino acids. V lost 4 bases to trimming and J lost 6 bases, with 12 bases between them. In germline, CDR1 is MNHNS, CDR2 SASEGT. The CDR3 DNA sequence: TGTGCCAGCAGTGTACGGAGGACCGCTGAAGCTTTCTTT. Residues: CASSVRRTAEAFF.

The V gene is TRBV2, the J gene TRBJ1-6; the D gene is possibly TRBD1 (5 bases). V dropped 5 bases and J dropped 6 bases, with 8 bases sitting between them. The CDR3 totals 13 residues. Germline CDR1 and CDR2: SNHLY and FYNNEI. The CDR3 sequence: CASSPDSNSPLHF. The CDR3 DNA reads as TGTGCCAGCAGTCCCGACAGTAATTCACCCCTCCACTTT.

This clone was detected once. This sequence joins TRBV19 and TRBJ1-1; 7 nucleotides agree with TRBD1. Losses at the gene ends were 3 bases for V and 1 base for J; bases not matched to a gene: 5. CDR3 length: 15 amino acids. Germline V CDR1 and CDR2: LNHDA, SQIVND (reference sequence). The CDR3 DNA reads TGTGCCAGTAGTATTCCGGGACAGCCGAACACTGAAGCTTTCTTT. It codes for CASSIPGQPNTEAFF.

The rearrangement links TRBV11-3 to TRBJ1-4, with D possibly TRBD1 on 5 matching bases. CDR3 length equals 19 residues. Looked up from germline, CDR1 is SGHNT and CDR2 is YENEEA. Between the trimmed V and J ends, which lost 6 bases and 0 bases, there was a span of 23 bases. CDR3 coding DNA: TGTGCCAGCAGTCGTGATCCGGGACTGCTCCTTGCAACTAATGAAAAACTGTTTTTT. Protein sequence: CASSRDPGLLLATNEKLFF.

This clone was observed a handful of times. V and J are TRBV7-5 and TRBJ2-5; the listed D gene, TRBD1, was not tested against the DNA. TRBV7-5 has pseudogene status. The CDR3 is 12 amino acids. The CDR3 DNA sequence: TGTGCCAGAAGCAGACAGCAAGAGACCCAGTACTTC. This translates into CARSRQQETQYF.

This chain connects TRBV20-1 to TRBJ2-3, with unresolved D. The germline V gene has CDR1 DFQATT and CDR2 SNEGSKA (reference sequence). This CDR3 is built from 10 residues. V lost 4 bases and J 8 bases, leaving 7 bases between the germline ends. The CDR3 protein is CSANAVTQYF. In nucleotides, the CDR3 is TGCAGTGCTAATGCGGTTACGCAGTATTTT.

The chain recombines TRBV6-1 with TRBJ2-7; no definite D call. CDR1 is MNHNS and CDR2 is SASEGT in the germline V gene. V lost 7 bases and J 0 bases, leaving 7 bases between the germline ends. This CDR3 spans 12 amino acids. The CDR3 sequence is CASNRLSYEQYF. As DNA, the CDR3 is TGTGCCAGCAATCGACTCTCCTACGAGCAGTACTTC.

CDR3 residues: CASSFRTGGGYEQYF. As DNA, the CDR3 is TGTGCCAGCAGCTTTCGTACGGGAGGGGGCTACGAGCAGTACTTC. This chain uses TRBV7-9 with TRBJ2-5, with 8 bases fitting TRBD2. The last part of the DNA fits TRBJ2-7 better; the J call may be wrong. Germline-derived CDR1 and CDR2 are SEHNR and FQNEAQ (reference sequence). The CDR3 consists of 15 residues.

The chain links TRBV7-3 to TRBJ1-2; D is unclear. The V end was cut by 3 bases, the J end by 3 bases, with 29 bases between. This CDR3 is 20 amino acids long. Looked up from germline, CDR1 is SGHTA and CDR2 is FQGTGA. CDR3 amino acids: CASSFSFDPFPTVDHYGYTF. In nucleotides, the CDR3 is TGTGCCAGCAGCTTCTCCTTCGACCCCTTCCCGACTGTCGATCACTATGGCTACACCTTC.

This chain joins TRBV23-1 and TRBJ2-3, with 10 bases matching TRBD2. TRBV23-1 is labeled an ORF, and its function is uncertain. Losses at the gene ends were 11 bases for V and 1 base for J; bases not matched to a gene: 15. The CDR3 is 17 amino acids. The CDR3 DNA reads TGCGCCCGACGGATGCTAGCGGGGGAAATTCGCACAGATACGCAGTATTTT. As protein: CARRMLAGEIRTDTQYF.

V and J are TRBV6-6 and TRBJ2-1; D is perhaps TRBD2 (6 bases). Germline V lookup: CDR1 MNHNY, CDR2 SVGAGI (reference sequence). The CDR3 extends over 15 amino acids. V lost 4 bases and J 2 bases, leaving 12 bases between the germline ends. The CDR3 bases are TGTGCCAGCAGTTTGCGGGACTCAGCCTACAATGAGCAGTTCTTC. Protein: CASSLRDSAYNEQFF.

This clone was detected a few times. This sequence joins TRBV2 and TRBJ1-2; 7 nucleotides match TRBD1. With 11 bases clipped from V and 5 bases from J, the junction kept 11 bases outside the gene matches. The length of the CDR3 is 13 residues. Germline V CDR1 and CDR2: SNHLY, FYNNEI. CDR3 in amino acids: CAGTPGQPYGYTF. The CDR3 DNA is TGTGCCGGAACGCCGGGACAGCCTTATGGCTACACCTTC. The full variable domain, its missing parts supplied by reference TRBV2 and TRBJ1-2, is EPEVTQTPSHQVTQMGQEVILRCVPISNHLYFYWYRQILGQKVEFLVSFYNNEISEKSEIFDDQFSVERPDGSNFTLKIRSTKLEDSAMYFCAGTPGQPYGYTFGSGTRLTVV.

V is TRBV10-3 and J is TRBJ2-1; 7 nucleotides agree with TRBD2. The germline V gene encodes CDR1 ENHRY and CDR2 SYGVKD. The CDR3 length is 14 residues. V lost 3 bases to trimming and J lost 8 bases; unmatched junction nucleotides: 7. The CDR3 nucleotides read TGTGCCATCAGTGAAGGGGCGGCGGGAGATGAGCAGTTCTTC. Protein product: CAISEGAAGDEQFF.

J is TRBJ2-1 and V is TRBV18; the match to TRBD2 covers 11 bases. With 2 bases clipped from V and 8 bases from J, the junction kept 8 bases outside the gene matches. The CDR3 spans 16 residues. The germline CDR1 and CDR2 sequences are KGHSH and LQKENI. The CDR3 region has the DNA TGTGCCAGCTCACCAACGGGACTAGCGGCCTTGGATGAGCAGTTCTTC. It encodes CASSPTGLAALDEQFF. Full variable domain (rest looked up from reference TRBV18 and TRBJ2-1): NAGVMQNPRHLVRRRGQEARLRCSPMKGHSHVYWYRQLPEEGLKFMVYLQKENIIDESGMPKERFSAEFPKEGPSILRIQQVVRGDSAAYFCASSPTGLAALDEQFFGPGTRLTVL.

V and J are TRBV27 and TRBJ1-2, with a possible D match to TRBD1 (6 bases). The CDR3 covers 14 residues. In germline, CDR1 is MNHEY, CDR2 SMNVEV (reference sequence). Between the trimmed V and J ends, which lost 0 bases and 4 bases, there was a span of 9 bases. DNA for the CDR3: TGTGCCAGCAGTTTATCCCAGGGGACCTATGGCTACACCTTC. This gives the protein CASSLSQGTYGYTF.

In its sample, this clone was seen a few times. The chain carries TRBV13 and TRBJ2-2; weak D call: TRBD2 (6 bases). Per the germline V gene, CDR1 is PRHDT and CDR2 is FYEKMQ (reference sequence). Trimming left V 5 bases short and J 5 bases short, with 12 bases between. This CDR3 has 14 amino acids. CDR3 in DNA: TGTGCCAGCAGCCCGGGGGTCCCTACCGGGGAGCTGTTTTTT. As protein: CASSPGVPTGELFF.

The chain is built from TRBV18 and TRBJ2-5, with TRBD1 matching over 10 bases. With 3 bases clipped from V and 3 bases from J, the junction kept 4 bases outside the gene matches. CDR3 length: 15 residues. CDR1 is KGHSH and CDR2 is LQKENI in the germline V gene. Here the CDR3 DNA reads TGTGCCAGCTCACCTGTGGGGACAGGGGAAGAGACCCAGTACTTC. It encodes CASSPVGTGEETQYF.

The chain joins TRBV15 to TRBJ2-3; TRBD2 is a possible D gene (6 bases). With 1 base removed from V and 3 bases from J, the gap between germline ends came to 11 bases. Germline V gene data show CDR1 as LNHNV and CDR2 as YYDKDF (reference sequence). CDR3 length: 15 amino acids. The CDR3 DNA reads as TGTGCCACCAGCAGAGTGGGGGGTATAACAGATACGCAGTATTTT. This encodes CATSRVGGITDTQYF.